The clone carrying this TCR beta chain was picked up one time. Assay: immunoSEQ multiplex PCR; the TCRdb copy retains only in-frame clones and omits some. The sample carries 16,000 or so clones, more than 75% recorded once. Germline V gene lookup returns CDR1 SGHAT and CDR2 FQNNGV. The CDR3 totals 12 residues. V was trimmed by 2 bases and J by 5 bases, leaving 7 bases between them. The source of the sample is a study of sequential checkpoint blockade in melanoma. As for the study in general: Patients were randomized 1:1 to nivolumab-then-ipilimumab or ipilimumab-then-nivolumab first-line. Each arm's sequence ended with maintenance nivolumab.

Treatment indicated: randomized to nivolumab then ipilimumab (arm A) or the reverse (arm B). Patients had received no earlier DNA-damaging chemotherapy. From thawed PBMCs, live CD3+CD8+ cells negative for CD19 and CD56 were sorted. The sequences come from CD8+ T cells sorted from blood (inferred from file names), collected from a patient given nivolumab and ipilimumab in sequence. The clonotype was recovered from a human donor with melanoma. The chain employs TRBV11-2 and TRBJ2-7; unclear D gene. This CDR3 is CASSLYTHEQYF. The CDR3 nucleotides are TGTGCCAGCAGCTTATACACCCACGAGCAGTACTTC.